Detailed here is one TCR beta chain. Antigen unknown. This sample was included in a study of T-cell memory formation after mild COVID-19. General study findings and limits: Day 15 to 85 contractors were CD4/CD8 balanced; later expanders leaned CD4+.

TCRdb redid the calling of the 5' RACE reads with MiXCR, one entry per CDR3 protein. The sample holds 400,000 or so distinct CDR3 sequences, over 15% seen once. Germline CDR1 is MNHEY and CDR2 is SVGEGT. This CDR3 is built from 19 residues. Trimming took 3 bases from V and 4 from J; bases not matched to a gene: 18. This TCR was recovered from an adult woman who had mild COVID-19 (a few samples of this study predate the infection). Cell type and time point are not known. The sample comprised PBMCs or a T cell subset sorted from them (not recorded which). The chain has TRBV6-2 or TRBV6-3 and TRBJ2-1; 7 bases map to TRBD2. CDR3 nucleotides: TGTGCCAGCAGTTATGCCGTGTACCGGACTAGGGAATTATACAATGAGCAGTTCTTC. It specifies CASSYAVYRTRELYNEQFF.